This TCR beta chain was recorded in a study of radiotherapy plus CTLA-4 blockade in lung cancer. Whole-study findings and limits: Interferon-beta and early blood T cell clone dynamics reportedly predicted response best. Some TCR clones had been derived from tumors. These clones expanded in peripheral blood after radiotherapy plus ipilimumab.

Each patient with chemo-refractory metastatic non-small-cell lung cancer was treated with focal radiation plus CTLA-4 blockade using ipilimumab. This clone was seen a few times. As yet, its antigen is unknown. Germline V lookup: CDR1 LGHNT, CDR2 FRNRAP. With 7 bases removed from V and 0 bases from J, the gap between germline ends came to 10 bases. The CDR3 is 14 residues long. Profiling relied on immunoSEQ multiplex PCR, and the TCRdb table lists in-frame clones only, not all of them. Of roughly 30,000 clones listed, around four fifths are singletons. This sample comprised peripheral blood, obtained from a patient treated with radiotherapy plus ipilimumab. The source is a human donor with non-small cell lung cancer who had stable disease on radiotherapy plus ipilimumab. This rearrangement joins TRBV12-5 to TRBJ1-5; no definite D call. The CDR3 region is CASVKDLSNQPQHF. CDR3 nucleotide sequence: TGTGCTAGTGTAAAGGACCTTAGCAATCAGCCCCAGCATTTT.